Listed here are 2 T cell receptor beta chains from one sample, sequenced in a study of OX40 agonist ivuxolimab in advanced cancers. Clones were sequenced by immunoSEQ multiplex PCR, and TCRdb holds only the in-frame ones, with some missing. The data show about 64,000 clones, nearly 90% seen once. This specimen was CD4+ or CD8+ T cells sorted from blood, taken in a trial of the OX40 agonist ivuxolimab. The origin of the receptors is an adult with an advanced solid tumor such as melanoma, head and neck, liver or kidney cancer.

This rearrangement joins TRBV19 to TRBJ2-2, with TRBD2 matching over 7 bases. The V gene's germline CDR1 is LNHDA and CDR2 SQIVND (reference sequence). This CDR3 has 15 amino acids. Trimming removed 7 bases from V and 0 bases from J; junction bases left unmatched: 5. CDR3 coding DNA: TGTGCCAGTAACCCTAGCGGTGCGAACACCGGGGAGCTGTTTTTT. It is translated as CASNPSGANTGELFF. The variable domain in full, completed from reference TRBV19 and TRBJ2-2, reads DGGITQSPKYLFRKEGQNVTLSCEQNLNHDAMYWYRQDPGQGLRLIYYSQIVNDFQKGDIAEGYSVSREKKESFPLTVTSAQKNPTAFYLCASNPSGANTGELFFGEGSRLTVL.

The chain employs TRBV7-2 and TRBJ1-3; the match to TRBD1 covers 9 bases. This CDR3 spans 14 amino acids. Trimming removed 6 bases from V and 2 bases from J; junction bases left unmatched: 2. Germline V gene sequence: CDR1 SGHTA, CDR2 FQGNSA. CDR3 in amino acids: CASSRTGAGNTIYF. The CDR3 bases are TGTGCCAGCAGTCGGACAGGGGCTGGAAACACCATATATTTT.